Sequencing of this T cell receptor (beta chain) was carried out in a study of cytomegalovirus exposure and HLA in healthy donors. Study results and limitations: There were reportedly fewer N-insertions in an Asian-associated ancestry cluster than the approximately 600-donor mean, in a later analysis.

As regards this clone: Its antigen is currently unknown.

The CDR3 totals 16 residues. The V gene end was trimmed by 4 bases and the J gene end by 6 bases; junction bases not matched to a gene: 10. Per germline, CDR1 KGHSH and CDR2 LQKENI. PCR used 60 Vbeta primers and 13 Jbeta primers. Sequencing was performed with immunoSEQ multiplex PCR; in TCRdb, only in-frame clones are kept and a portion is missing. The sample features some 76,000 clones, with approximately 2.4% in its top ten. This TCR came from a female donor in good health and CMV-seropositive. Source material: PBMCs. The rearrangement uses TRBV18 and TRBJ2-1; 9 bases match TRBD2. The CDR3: CASSLVAGVPRNEQFF. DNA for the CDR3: TGTGCCAGCTCACTGGTAGCGGGAGTCCCCCGCAATGAGCAGTTCTTC.